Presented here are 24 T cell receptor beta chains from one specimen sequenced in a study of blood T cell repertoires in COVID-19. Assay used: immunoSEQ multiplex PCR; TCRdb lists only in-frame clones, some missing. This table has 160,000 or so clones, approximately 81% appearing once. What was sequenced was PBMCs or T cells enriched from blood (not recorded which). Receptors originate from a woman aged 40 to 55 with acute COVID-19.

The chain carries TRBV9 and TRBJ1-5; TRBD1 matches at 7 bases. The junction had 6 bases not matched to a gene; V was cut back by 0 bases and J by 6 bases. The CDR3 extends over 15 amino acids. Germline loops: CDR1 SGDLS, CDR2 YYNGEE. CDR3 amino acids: CASSVGIGGGQPQHF. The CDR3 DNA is TGTGCCAGCAGCGTAGGGATAGGGGGCGGTCAGCCCCAGCATTTT. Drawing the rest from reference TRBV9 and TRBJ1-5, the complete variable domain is DSGVTQTPKHLITATGQRVTLRCSPRSGDLSVYWYQQSLDQGLQFLIQYYNGEERAKGNILERFSAQQFPDLHSELNLSSLELGDSALYFCASSVGIGGGQPQHFGDGTRLSIL.

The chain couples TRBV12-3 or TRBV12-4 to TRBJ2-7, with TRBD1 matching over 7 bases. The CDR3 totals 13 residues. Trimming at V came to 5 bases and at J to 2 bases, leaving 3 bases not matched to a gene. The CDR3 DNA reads TGTGCCAGCAGTCGGGACAGAACCTACGAGCAGTACTTC. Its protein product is CASSRDRTYEQYF.

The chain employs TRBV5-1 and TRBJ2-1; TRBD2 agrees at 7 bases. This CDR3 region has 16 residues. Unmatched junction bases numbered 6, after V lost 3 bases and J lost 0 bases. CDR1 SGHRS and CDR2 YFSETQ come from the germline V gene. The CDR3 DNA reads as TGCGCCAGCAGCTACGGACTAGACATCTCCTACAATGAGCAGTTCTTC. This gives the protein CASSYGLDISYNEQFF.

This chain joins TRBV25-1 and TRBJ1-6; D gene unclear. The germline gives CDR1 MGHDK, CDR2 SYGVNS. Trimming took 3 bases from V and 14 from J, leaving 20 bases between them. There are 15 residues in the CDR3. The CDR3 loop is CASSEPGLGAPTLHF. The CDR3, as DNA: TGTGCCAGCAGTGAGCCGGGATTAGGAGCCCCTACCCTCCACTTT.

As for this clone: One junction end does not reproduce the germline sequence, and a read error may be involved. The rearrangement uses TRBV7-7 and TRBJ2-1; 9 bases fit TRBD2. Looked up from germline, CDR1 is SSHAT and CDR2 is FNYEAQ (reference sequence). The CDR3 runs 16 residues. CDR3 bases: TGTGCTAGCAGCCCGCAATCCGGGACTAGCTTTGATGAGCAGTTCTTC. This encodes CASSPQSGTSFDEQFF.

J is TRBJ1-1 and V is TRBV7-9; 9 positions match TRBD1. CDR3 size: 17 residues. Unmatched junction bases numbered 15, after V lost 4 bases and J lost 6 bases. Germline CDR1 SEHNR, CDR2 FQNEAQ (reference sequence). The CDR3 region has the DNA TGTGCCAGCAGCTCACCGACAGGGGGTCTCTCAAACCCTGAAGCTTTCTTT. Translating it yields CASSSPTGGLSNPEAFF.

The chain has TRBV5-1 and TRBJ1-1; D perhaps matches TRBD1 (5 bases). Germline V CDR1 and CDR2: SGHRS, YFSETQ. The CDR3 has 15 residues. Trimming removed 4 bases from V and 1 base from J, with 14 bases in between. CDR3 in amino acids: CASSTTGEANTEAFF. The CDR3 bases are TGCGCCAGCAGCACAACAGGAGAAGCGAACACTGAAGCTTTCTTT.

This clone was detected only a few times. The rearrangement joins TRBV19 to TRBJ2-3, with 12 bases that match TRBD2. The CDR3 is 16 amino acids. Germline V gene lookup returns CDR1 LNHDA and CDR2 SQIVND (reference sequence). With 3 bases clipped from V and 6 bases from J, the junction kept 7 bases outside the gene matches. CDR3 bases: TGTGCCAGTAGTATCCCTAGCGGGGGGGGCAGGGATACGCAGTATTTT. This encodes CASSIPSGGGRDTQYF. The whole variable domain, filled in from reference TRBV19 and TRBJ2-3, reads DGGITQSPKYLFRKEGQNVTLSCEQNLNHDAMYWYRQDPGQGLRLIYYSQIVNDFQKGDIAEGYSVSREKKESFPLTVTSAQKNPTAFYLCASSIPSGGGRDTQYFGPGTRLTVL.

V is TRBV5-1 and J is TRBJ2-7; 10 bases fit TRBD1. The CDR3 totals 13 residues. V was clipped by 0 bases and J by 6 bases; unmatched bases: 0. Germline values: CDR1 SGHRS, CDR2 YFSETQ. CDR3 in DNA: TGCGCCAGCAGCTTGGGGACAGGGGGCGAGCAGTACTTC. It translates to CASSLGTGGEQYF.

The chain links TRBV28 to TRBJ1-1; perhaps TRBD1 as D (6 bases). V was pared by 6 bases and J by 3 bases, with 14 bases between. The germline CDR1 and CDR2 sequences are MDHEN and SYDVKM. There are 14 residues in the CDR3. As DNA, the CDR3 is TGTGCCAGCAGCTACTTGGACAGAGACACTGAAGCTTTCTTT. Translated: CASSYLDRDTEAFF.

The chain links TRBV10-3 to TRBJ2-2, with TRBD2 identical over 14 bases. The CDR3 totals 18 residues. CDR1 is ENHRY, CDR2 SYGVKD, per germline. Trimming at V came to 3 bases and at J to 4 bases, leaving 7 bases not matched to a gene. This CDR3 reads CAISEGLAGGERTGELFF. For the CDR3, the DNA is TGTGCCATCAGTGAAGGACTAGCGGGAGGAGAACGCACCGGGGAGCTGTTTTTT.

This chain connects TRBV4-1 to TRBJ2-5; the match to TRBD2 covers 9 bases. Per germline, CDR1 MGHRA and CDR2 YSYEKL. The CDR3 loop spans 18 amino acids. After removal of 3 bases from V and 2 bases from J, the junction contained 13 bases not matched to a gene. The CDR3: CASSQALAGTERQETQYF. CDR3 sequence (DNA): TGCGCCAGCAGCCAGGCCCTAGCGGGGACAGAACGGCAAGAGACCCAGTACTTC.

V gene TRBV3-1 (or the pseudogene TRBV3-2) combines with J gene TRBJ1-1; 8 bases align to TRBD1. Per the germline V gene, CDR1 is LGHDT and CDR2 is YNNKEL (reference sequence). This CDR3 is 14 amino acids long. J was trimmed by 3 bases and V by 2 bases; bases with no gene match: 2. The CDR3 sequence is CASSQRTGYTEAFF. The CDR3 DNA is TGTGCCAGCAGCCAAAGGACAGGGTACACTGAAGCTTTCTTT.

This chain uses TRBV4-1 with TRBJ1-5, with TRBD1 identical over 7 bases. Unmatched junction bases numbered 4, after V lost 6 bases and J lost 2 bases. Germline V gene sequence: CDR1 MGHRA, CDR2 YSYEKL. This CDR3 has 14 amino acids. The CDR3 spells CASSAGQGNQPQHF. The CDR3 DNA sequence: TGCGCCAGCAGTGCCGGACAGGGCAATCAGCCCCAGCATTTT.

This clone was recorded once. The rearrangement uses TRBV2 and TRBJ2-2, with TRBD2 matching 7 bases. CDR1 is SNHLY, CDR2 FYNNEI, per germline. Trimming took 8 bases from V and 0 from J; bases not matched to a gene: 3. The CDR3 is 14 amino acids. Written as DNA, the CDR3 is TGTGCCAGCTCGGCGGGAGCGAACACCGGGGAGCTGTTTTTT. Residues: CASSAGANTGELFF.

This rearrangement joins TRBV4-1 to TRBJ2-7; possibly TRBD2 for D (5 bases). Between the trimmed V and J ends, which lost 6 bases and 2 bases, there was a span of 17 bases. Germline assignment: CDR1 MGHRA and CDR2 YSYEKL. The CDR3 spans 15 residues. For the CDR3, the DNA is TGCGCCAGCAGAATCCTTCACAGCGGCCCCTACGAGCAGTACTTC. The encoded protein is CASRILHSGPYEQYF.

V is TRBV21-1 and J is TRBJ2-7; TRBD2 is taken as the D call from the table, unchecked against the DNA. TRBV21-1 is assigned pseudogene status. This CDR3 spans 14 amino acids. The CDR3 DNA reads TGTGCCAGCAGCGCCAGCGGGAGGGAAGGGGAGCAGTACGTC. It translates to CASSASGREGEQYV.

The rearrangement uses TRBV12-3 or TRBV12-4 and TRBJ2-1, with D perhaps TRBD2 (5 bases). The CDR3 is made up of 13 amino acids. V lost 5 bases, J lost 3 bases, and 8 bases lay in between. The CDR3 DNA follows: TGTGCCAGCAGTCCTAGCAGCTACAATGAGCAGTTCTTC. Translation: CASSPSSYNEQFF.

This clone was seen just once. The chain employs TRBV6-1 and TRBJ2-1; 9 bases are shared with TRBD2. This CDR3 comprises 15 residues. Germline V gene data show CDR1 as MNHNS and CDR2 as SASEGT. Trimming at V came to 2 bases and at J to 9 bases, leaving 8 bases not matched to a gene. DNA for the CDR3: TGTGCCAGCAGTGAATGGGCTAGCGGGAATGGTGAGCAGTTCTTC. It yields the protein CASSEWASGNGEQFF.

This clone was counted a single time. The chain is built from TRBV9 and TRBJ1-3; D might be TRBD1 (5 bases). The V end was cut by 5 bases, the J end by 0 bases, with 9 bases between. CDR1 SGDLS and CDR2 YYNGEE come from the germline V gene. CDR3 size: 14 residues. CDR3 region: CASRPTGSGNTIYF. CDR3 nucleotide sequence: TGTGCCAGCAGGCCCACAGGCTCTGGAAACACCATATATTTT. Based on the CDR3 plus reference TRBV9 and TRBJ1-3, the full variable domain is DSGVTQTPKHLITATGQRVTLRCSPRSGDLSVYWYQQSLDQGLQFLIQYYNGEERAKGNILERFSAQQFPDLHSELNLSSLELGDSALYFCASRPTGSGNTIYFGEGSWLTVV.

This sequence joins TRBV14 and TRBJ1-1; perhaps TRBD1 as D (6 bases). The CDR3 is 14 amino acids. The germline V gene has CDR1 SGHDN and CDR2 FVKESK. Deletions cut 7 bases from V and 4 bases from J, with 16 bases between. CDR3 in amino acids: CASNLQGTGTEAFF. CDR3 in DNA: TGTGCCAGCAACCTACAGGGCACGGGCACTGAAGCTTTCTTT.

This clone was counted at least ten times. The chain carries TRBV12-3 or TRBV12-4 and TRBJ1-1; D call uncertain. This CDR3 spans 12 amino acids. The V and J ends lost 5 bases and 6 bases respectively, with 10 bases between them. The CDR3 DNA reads TGTGCCAGCAGTCCGTTGGGCCCTGAAGCTTTCTTT. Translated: CASSPLGPEAFF.

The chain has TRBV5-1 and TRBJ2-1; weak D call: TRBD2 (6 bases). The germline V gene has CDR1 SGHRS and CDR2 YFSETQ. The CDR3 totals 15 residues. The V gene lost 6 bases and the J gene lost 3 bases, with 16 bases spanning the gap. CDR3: CASKVLVGGYNEQFF. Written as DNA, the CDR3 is TGCGCCAGCAAAGTCCTAGTGGGAGGCTACAATGAGCAGTTCTTC.

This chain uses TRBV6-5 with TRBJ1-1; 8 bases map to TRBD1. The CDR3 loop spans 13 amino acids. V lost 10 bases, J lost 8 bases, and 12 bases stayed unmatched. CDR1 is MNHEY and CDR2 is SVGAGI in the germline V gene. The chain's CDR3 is CATGMSRGQEAFF. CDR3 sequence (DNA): TGTGCCACCGGTATGAGCAGGGGGCAGGAAGCTTTCTTT.